This T cell receptor (beta chain) emerged from a study of blood T cell repertoires in COVID-19. Assay used: immunoSEQ multiplex PCR; TCRdb lists only in-frame clones, some missing. The data contain fewer than 60,000 clones, around 82% of them singletons. Trimming cost V 8 bases and J 15 bases; bases outside gene matches: 10. The CDR3 is 11 amino acids. The specimen sequenced was peripheral blood. The TCR comes from a woman at least 80 years old with COVID-19, enrolled during active disease. This chain joins TRBV12-3 or TRBV12-4 and TRBJ2-1, with 7 bases matching TRBD2. This CDR3 is CASQASGVAFF. In nucleotides, the CDR3 is TGTGCCAGCCAAGCTAGCGGAGTGGCGTTCTTC.